Presented here are 29 T cell receptor beta chains from one specimen sequenced in a study of blood T cell repertoires in COVID-19. Assay: immunoSEQ multiplex PCR; the TCRdb copy retains only in-frame clones and omits some. This sample has 150,000 to 200,000 clones; approximately 90% occur once, and the top ten carry roughly 25%. Sequences were obtained from peripheral blood. These receptors came from a man aged 55 to 70 with acute or convalescent COVID-19.

The gene calls are TRBV3-1 (or the pseudogene TRBV3-2) and TRBJ2-5, with D tentatively TRBD2 (6 bases). Trimming took 5 bases from V and 5 from J, leaving 21 bases between them. Germline V lookup: CDR1 LGHDT, CDR2 YNNKEL (reference sequence). The CDR3 extends over 16 amino acids. The CDR3 nucleotides read TGTGCCAGCAGCAAACTAACGGGGGAGGCAGGGGAGACCCAGTACTTC. Amino acids: CASSKLTGEAGETQYF.

The chain employs TRBV7-8 and TRBJ2-3; TRBD1 aligns across 10 bases. V trimming: 5 bases; J trimming: 1 base; junction bases outside the gene matches: 3. Germline lookup yields CDR1 SGHVS and CDR2 FQNEAQ. The CDR3 is made up of 15 amino acids. CDR3 DNA sequence: TGTGCCAGCAGCAGACAGGGGGCAGGCACAGATACGCAGTATTTT. Encoded protein: CASSRQGAGTDTQYF.

The CDR3 DNA reads TGTGCCAGCAGCGTGACAGACAATGAGCAGTTCTTC. Translation gives CASSVTDNEQFF. V is TRBV5-6 and J is TRBJ2-1, with D perhaps TRBD1 (5 bases). Deletions cut 4 bases from V and 5 bases from J, with 7 bases between. CDR1 and CDR2 from the germline V gene are SGHDT and YYEEEE. The CDR3 is made up of 12 amino acids.

This chain links TRBV7-6 with TRBJ1-5; TRBD1 is a possible D gene (5 bases). V lost 4 bases, J lost 4 bases, and 8 bases lay in between. Germline V CDR1 and CDR2: SGHVS, FNYEAQ. The CDR3 loop spans 13 amino acids. The CDR3 sequence is CASSSGQNQPQHF. The CDR3 DNA follows: TGTGCCAGCAGCTCCGGACAAAATCAGCCCCAGCATTTT.

This clone was picked up one time. CDR3 sequence (DNA): TGTGCCAGCAGCTTGGCGACAGGTGGGACCCAGTACTTC. Residues: CASSLATGGTQYF. The chain carries TRBV5-5 and TRBJ2-5; D possibly corresponds to TRBD1 (6 bases). Germline CDR1 reads SGHKS; CDR2 reads YYEKEE (reference sequence). The CDR3 consists of 13 residues. V shed 0 bases and J shed 7 bases, with 10 bases lying between them.

J is TRBJ2-5 and V is TRBV2; a possible D gene is TRBD1 (6 bases). This CDR3 is 13 amino acids long. V lost 5 bases to trimming and J lost 4 bases, with 11 bases between them. Germline-derived CDR1 and CDR2 are SNHLY and FYNNEI. Written as DNA, the CDR3 is TGTGCCAGCAGTTCCGGACAGCCAGAGACCCAGTACTTC. It codes for CASSSGQPETQYF.

The chain recombines TRBV5-1 with TRBJ2-7; 7 bases agree with TRBD1. The CDR3 has 15 amino acids. In germline, CDR1 is SGHRS, CDR2 YFSETQ. V gave up 4 bases and J gave up 2 bases; unmatched junction bases: 9. CDR3: CASSPRQGSTYEQYF. The CDR3, as DNA: TGCGCCAGCAGCCCTAGACAGGGTTCCACCTACGAGCAGTACTTC.

The rearrangement joins TRBV19 to TRBJ2-3, with D perhaps TRBD2 (6 bases). The CDR3 runs to 14 residues. V was cut by 5 bases and J by 2 bases, with 11 bases left in between. Germline V gene lookup returns CDR1 LNHDA and CDR2 SQIVND (reference sequence). As DNA, the CDR3 is TGTGCCAGTAGTTTCGGGACTTCCACAGATACGCAGTATTTT. It yields the protein CASSFGTSTDTQYF.

The chain links TRBV30 to TRBJ2-1; TRBD2 matches at 7 bases. Germline CDR1 reads GTSNPN; CDR2 reads SVGIG (reference sequence). There are 12 residues in the CDR3. V lost 4 bases, J lost 7 bases, and 4 bases stayed unmatched. The CDR3: CAWIGGGNEQFF. The CDR3 bases are TGTGCCTGGATCGGGGGAGGGAATGAGCAGTTCTTC.

V gene TRBV7-8 combines with J gene TRBJ1-5; 8 bases fit TRBD1. CDR3 length equals 15 residues. V lost 2 bases, J lost 3 bases, and 3 bases stayed unmatched. From germline, CDR1 is SGHVS and CDR2 FQNEAQ. The CDR3 is CASSLRTGYNQPQHF. The CDR3 DNA sequence: TGTGCCAGCAGCTTAAGGACAGGGTACAATCAGCCCCAGCATTTT.

V usage is TRBV24-1 and J usage is TRBJ1-2, with D unclear. Germline V gene lookup returns CDR1 KGHDR and CDR2 SFDVKD. Between the trimmed V and J ends, which lost 2 bases and 2 bases, there was a span of 8 bases. This CDR3 is 14 amino acids long. CDR3: CATSDSPGNYGYTF. The CDR3 bases are TGTGCCACCAGTGATTCCCCGGGGAACTATGGCTACACCTTC.

The CDR3 coding sequence is TGTGCCAGCAGCTTGGCGAGGGGGCGGCAAGAGACCCAGTACTTC. Translated, it gives CASSLARGRQETQYF. V is TRBV5-4 and J is TRBJ2-5, with 7 bases matching TRBD1. Germline loops: CDR1 SGHNT, CDR2 YYREEE (reference sequence). The CDR3 sequence is 15 residues long. Losses at the gene ends were 0 bases for V and 2 bases for J; bases not matched to a gene: 4.

The genes are TRBV6-1 and TRBJ2-3; 11 nucleotides agree with TRBD1. J lost 2 bases, V lost 2 bases, and 6 bases had no gene match. The length of the CDR3 is 17 residues. Germline V gives CDR1 MNHNS, CDR2 SASEGT. CDR3 nucleotides: TGTGCCAGCAGTGAAATAGGACAGGGGGCTACCACAGATACGCAGTATTTT. Translation gives CASSEIGQGATTDTQYF.

The V gene is TRBV19, the J gene TRBJ2-1; the D gene is possibly TRBD1 (7 bases). The V gene lost 6 bases and the J gene lost 3 bases, with 24 bases spanning the gap. The germline CDR1 and CDR2 sequences are LNHDA and SQIVND (reference sequence). This CDR3 region has 18 residues. The CDR3 sequence: CASSPGARGDPHYNEQFF. The DNA of the CDR3 is TGTGCCAGTAGCCCCGGAGCCAGGGGGGACCCTCACTACAATGAGCAGTTCTTC.

This clone was observed at least ten times. This sample also contains other DNA sequences that code for the same CDR3. The genes are TRBV10-2 and TRBJ1-1; weak D call: TRBD1 (5 bases). Germline V gene lookup returns CDR1 WSHSY and CDR2 SAAADI. This CDR3 spans 14 amino acids. Trimming cost V 3 bases and J 4 bases, with 12 bases left between them. This CDR3 is CASSETGSGTEAFF. CDR3 in DNA: TGCGCCAGCAGTGAAACAGGTAGCGGCACTGAAGCTTTCTTT.

The chain uses TRBV24-1 and TRBJ2-5, with 7 bases matching TRBD2. The CDR3 has 16 amino acids. The germline CDR1 and CDR2 sequences are KGHDR and SFDVKD. Trimming at V came to 4 bases and at J to 5 bases, leaving 12 bases not matched to a gene. CDR3 region: CATSDTSGISRETQYF. The CDR3 nucleotides read TGTGCCACCAGTGACACAAGCGGGATTTCAAGGGAGACCCAGTACTTC.

The J gene is TRBJ1-1, the V gene TRBV18, with 8 bases matching TRBD1. The V segment lost 0 bases and the J segment 7 bases; nucleotides outside the gene matches: 10. The CDR3 loop spans 16 amino acids. Per germline, CDR1 KGHSH and CDR2 LQKENI. CDR3 sequence reads: CASSPPTTGVRNEAFF. DNA of the CDR3: TGTGCCAGCTCACCACCTACGACAGGGGTTAGGAATGAAGCTTTCTTT. Looking up the rest from reference TRBV18 and TRBJ1-1 gives the full variable domain: NAGVMQNPRHLVRRRGQEARLRCSPMKGHSHVYWYRQLPEEGLKFMVYLQKENIIDESGMPKERFSAEFPKEGPSILRIQQVVRGDSAAYFCASSPPTTGVRNEAFFGQGTRLTVV.

This chain joins TRBV5-1 and TRBJ1-1, with a possible D match to TRBD1 (6 bases). In germline, CDR1 is SGHRS, CDR2 YFSETQ. V dropped 2 bases and J dropped 0 bases, with 11 bases sitting between them. The CDR3 consists of 15 residues. The CDR3 reads CASSFTGPMNTEAFF. CDR3 DNA: TGCGCCAGCAGCTTCACAGGGCCCATGAACACTGAAGCTTTCTTT.

V gene TRBV10-3 combines with J gene TRBJ2-7; D is unclear. The germline V gene has CDR1 ENHRY and CDR2 SYGVKD. V lost 2 bases, J lost 0 bases, and 8 bases lay in between. The CDR3 is 14 residues long. CDR3 nucleotides: TGTGCCATCAGTGAGGGCGGTAGCTCCTACGAGCAGTACTTC. Protein: CAISEGGSSYEQYF.

This rearrangement joins TRBV29-1 to TRBJ1-1; D is possibly TRBD1 (6 bases). CDR3 length: 13 residues. Trimming stripped 6 bases from V and 0 bases from J, with 11 bases between. Germline values: CDR1 SQVTM, CDR2 ANQGSEA. CDR3 loop: CSVPRGLNTEAFF. The CDR3 DNA reads as TGCAGCGTACCCAGGGGTCTGAACACTGAAGCTTTCTTT.

The J gene is TRBJ1-3, the V gene TRBV14, with D maybe TRBD1 (5 bases). Germline V gene data show CDR1 as SGHDN and CDR2 as FVKESK. V was clipped by 0 bases and J by 10 bases, with 19 bases between them. The CDR3 consists of 16 residues. The CDR3 coding sequence is TGTGCCAGCAGCCAAGAGACAGACCGGCGCCGTGGGACCATATATTTT. Protein: CASSQETDRRRGTIYF.

In its sample, this clone was seen once. The V gene is TRBV6-2 or TRBV6-3, the J gene TRBJ1-5, with D possibly TRBD1 on 6 matching bases. The CDR3 is 14 residues long. Per germline, CDR1 MNHEY and CDR2 SVGEGT. The ends were cut back, 6 bases at V and 0 bases at J, with 9 bases in the middle. CDR3 region: CASSRTDSNQPQHF. In nucleotides, the CDR3 is TGTGCCAGCAGCCGGACAGATAGCAATCAGCCCCAGCATTTT.

The rearrangement uses TRBV5-1 and TRBJ2-5; 9 bases are shared with TRBD1. The CDR3 runs 15 residues. The junction had 7 bases not matched to a gene; V was cut back by 2 bases and J by 5 bases. Looked up from germline, CDR1 is SGHRS and CDR2 is YFSETQ. In DNA, the CDR3 is TGCGCCAGCAGCTTCGCACAGGGGGCAGGGGAGACCCAGTACTTC. It is translated as CASSFAQGAGETQYF.

The rearrangement links TRBV5-1 to TRBJ1-2; D unclear. The CDR3 is 15 residues long. CDR1 is SGHRS and CDR2 is YFSETQ in the germline V gene. Trimming shortened V by 5 bases and J by 3 bases, and 17 bases separated the two germline ends. CDR3 residues: CASRRSGRGDYGYTF. CDR3 DNA: TGCGCCAGCAGGAGGTCCGGCCGTGGTGACTATGGCTACACCTTC. Combining the CDR3 with reference TRBV5-1 and TRBJ1-2 gives the whole variable domain KAGVTQTPRYLIKTRGQQVTLSCSPISGHRSVSWYQQTPGQGLQFLFEYFSETQRNKGNFPGRFSGRQFSNSRSEMNVSTLELGDSALYLCASRRSGRGDYGYTFGSGTRLTVV.

The sample holds a few counts of this clone. The gene calls are TRBV5-1 and TRBJ2-5, with 14 bases that match TRBD2. The CDR3 loop spans 16 amino acids. Germline CDR1 reads SGHRS; CDR2 reads YFSETQ. After removal of 4 bases from V and 5 bases from J, the junction contained 7 bases not matched to a gene. DNA of the CDR3: TGCGCCAGCAGCCCAGGACTAGCGGGAGGTGTGGAGACCCAGTACTTC. This sequence encodes CASSPGLAGGVETQYF.

This clone was counted once. The rearrangement joins TRBV27 to TRBJ1-5; D possibly corresponds to TRBD1 (5 bases). Germline V CDR1 and CDR2: MNHEY, SMNVEV (reference sequence). The length of the CDR3 is 14 residues. Trimming left V 6 bases short and J 0 bases short, with 9 bases between. The CDR3 DNA follows: TGTGCCAGCAGAAGGGGCGATAGCAATCAGCCCCAGCATTTT. It codes for CASRRGDSNQPQHF.

The chain combines TRBV15 with TRBJ2-5; 8 bases map to TRBD1. The V and J ends lost 0 bases and 1 base, in that order; junction bases with no gene match: 10. CDR3 length: 18 amino acids. Germline CDR1 reads LNHNV; CDR2 reads YYDKDF (reference sequence). The CDR3: CATSRDLGQGTGQETQYF. CDR3 bases: TGTGCCACCAGCAGAGATTTGGGACAAGGGACAGGCCAAGAGACCCAGTACTTC.

In nucleotides, the CDR3 is TGTGCCAGTAGTATCTTAACGGTGAACACTGAAGCTTTCTTT. Translating it yields CASSILTVNTEAFF. The genes are TRBV19 and TRBJ1-1; no clear D. Deletions cut 3 bases from V and 0 bases from J, with 8 bases between. CDR3 length equals 14 residues. Germline V gene sequence: CDR1 LNHDA, CDR2 SQIVND (reference sequence).

The chain links TRBV20-1 to TRBJ2-5; no clear D. CDR3 size: 11 residues. Trimming took off 6 bases at V and 0 bases at J, with 5 bases between the two ends. Per the germline V gene, CDR1 is DFQATT and CDR2 is SNEGSKA (reference sequence). The CDR3 nucleotides read TGCAGTGCAGAGAACCAAGAGACCCAGTACTTC. Amino acids: CSAENQETQYF.